The present T cell receptor beta chain was sequenced within a study of blood T cell repertoires in COVID-19 (dated by TCRdb to about 2020). A note on the overall study: Collaborator samples came from the United States, Italy and Spain and covered acute and convalescent phases of COVID-19. Subjects who had been exposed to COVID-19, were actively infected with it, or had recovered from it provided the deeply sampled blood TCRbeta repertoires that made up the dataset. Nearly every sample came with metadata listing a de-identified subject ID, COVID-19 status, age in years and sex. The repertoires were made available in a free public database intended to serve as a resource for research on the immune response to SARS-CoV-2. The material from the prospective study consisted of cDNA or gDNA derived from T cells, B-cell-depleted T cells, or PBMCs. HLA class I and class II types, where available, came from metadata supplied by the sample provider rather than from assay-based typing. The samples were drawn from two sources: the first 160 participants of the ongoing ImmuneRACE study, and 1,000 to 1,500 subjects contributed by 6 global collaborators. What the research found in general, with its limitations: Clinical and demographic metadata were provided uncurated, with the amount varying by source and participant.

As to this clone: The specificity of this receptor is unknown. Per-base quality was not reported, and no clone a single base away is much larger than it.

Its CDR3 holds 16 amino acids, cysteine through phenylalanine. The DNA shown is the 48-base CDR3, in frame from base 1. The germline V gene (reference sequence) yields MNHNY for CDR1 and SVGAGI for CDR2. Relative to germline, V is 2 bases shorter and J is 2 bases shorter, with 15 bases between their ends. The collaborating institutions used their own protocols to collect whole blood in K2EDTA tubes. For TCRbeta analysis, collaborators shipped samples as frozen whole blood, isolated PBMCs, or DNA extracted from either of those sample types. TCRbeta CDR3 regions were amplified from genomic DNA using the immunoSEQ Assay, a bias-controlled multiplex PCR. Per the authors' processing: Within the assay, amplification of reference gene primers was used to estimate how many nucleated cells each sample contained. To quantify the absolute abundance of each unique TCRbeta CDR3 rearrangement, sequence reads were collapsed and filtered. For each sample, productive Simpson clonality was calculated as the square root of Simpson's diversity index across productive rearrangements. The source is immuneACCESS, and TCRdb retained only in-frame sequences with V and J called. Part of the clones is not carried over; for the studies checked, unresolved V genes explain less than half of this, and the remainder is unexplained. The V and J calls and the clone size are those of that table, but D and trimming were determined from the DNA. The table for this sample lists approximately 150,000 clones; roughly nine tenths of them were counted only once. Roughly 3% of the sample belongs to the ten largest clones.

This clonotype was sampled from an older woman with active COVID-19. The chain uses TRBV6-6 and TRBJ2-5; D gene: possibly TRBD1, on 6 matching bases. The sample was peripheral blood. The CDR3 amino acid sequence is: CASSYGGAGIQETQYF. The DNA sequence is given as TGTGCCAGCAGTTACGGGGGCGCAGGGATTCAAGAGACCCAGTACTTC.